The sample holds a few counts of the clone carrying this T cell receptor (beta chain). Original data processing: Reference gene primer amplification in the assay estimated nucleated cell counts. Produced via immunoSEQ multiplex PCR; TCRdb's table is partial and in-frame only. From that table come the V and J calls and clone size; the DNA was used to work out D and trimming. The profile shows 170,000 or so clones, around 73% of them singletons. The entry originates in a study of blood T cell repertoires in COVID-19. On the study more broadly: There were acute and convalescent COVID-19 samples, and they came from the United States, Italy and Spain. T cells, B-cell-depleted T cells, or PBMCs supplied cDNA or gDNA.

Across about two dozen US areas, participants ranged in age from roughly 18 to 95 years. CDR1 and CDR2 from the germline V gene are LNHDA and SQIVND (reference sequence). V lost 0 bases and J lost 7, with 10 bases in between. The CDR3 consists of 14 residues. This chain joins TRBV19 and TRBJ1-5; no firm D call. The source material was PBMCs or T cells enriched from blood (not recorded which). The source of this sequence is a woman aged 45-65 years who had recovered from COVID-19. CDR3 sequence (DNA): TGTGCCAGTAGTATAGATTCAGGATCCCAGCCCCAGCATTTT. Translated, it gives CASSIDSGSQPQHF.